Below, one T cell receptor (beta chain) is given with its context. Its target is not known. This sample stems from a study of OX40 agonist ivuxolimab in advanced cancers. This CDR3 has 14 residues. The V end was cut by 0 bases, the J end by 3 bases, with 9 bases between. In germline, CDR1 is SGHTA, CDR2 FQGNSA. General study points: The average count of expanded clones was higher among CD8+ T cells than among CD4+. Clonal expansion was seen in CD4+ and CD8+ blood T cells by week 6 at 0.1 to 3.0 mg/kg.

Assay: immunoSEQ multiplex PCR; the TCRdb copy retains only in-frame clones and omits some. The table shows around 70,000 clones, with 75% to 90% occurring only once. The sequence was obtained from an adult with an advanced solid tumor such as melanoma, head and neck, liver or kidney cancer. The gene calls are TRBV7-2 and TRBJ2-7; tentatively, D is TRBD2 (6 bases). This specimen consisted of CD4+ or CD8+ T cells sorted from blood, obtained in a trial of the OX40 agonist ivuxolimab. The CDR3 DNA sequence: TGTGCCAGCAGCTTAGCGGAGGGTTTCTACGAGCAGTACTTC. This gives the protein CASSLAEGFYEQYF.